These T cell receptor beta chains were read from a single sample in a study of response to subunit inactivated influenza vaccine. TCRdb re-analysed the RT-PCR reads in MiXCR, keeping a single row per CDR3 protein. The table has approximately 490,000 distinct CDR3 sequences, approximately 7.2% seen once. The material sequenced was PBMCs from blood, taken around 25 months after vaccination. All receptors come from a man aged 50-75 years who received an inactivated influenza vaccine. Both conserved end residues are part of each CDR3. D genes are given only for firm matches.

cdr3_length	d_call	j_call	v_call	cdr3_aa
16	TRBD1	TRBJ1-3	TRBV2	CATAVGGQRSGNTIYF
16	NA	TRBJ2-1	TRBV5-6	CASNKRQVRSSNEQFF
14	NA	TRBJ2-1	TRBV5-1	CASSLWGTDNEQFF
18	NA	TRBJ1-4	TRBV9	CASRVFCRLVATNEKLFF
15	TRBD2	TRBJ2-1	TRBV20-1	CSARGPGTSGNEQFF
15	NA	TRBJ2-1	TRBV5-1	CASSLADSSYNEQFF
12	NA	TRBJ2-2	TRBV7-9	CASSPHTGELFF
12	NA	TRBJ1-5	TRBV3-1	CASSQGGGPQHF
15	NA	TRBJ2-5	TRBV9	CASTKDPGNQETQYF
12	NA	TRBJ2-7	TRBV4-2	CASSQSAYEQYF
15	TRBD1	TRBJ1-6	TRBV6-2/TRBV6-3	CASSWTGTGYSPLHF
14	NA	TRBJ1-1	TRBV29-1	CSVDQRQKNTEAFF